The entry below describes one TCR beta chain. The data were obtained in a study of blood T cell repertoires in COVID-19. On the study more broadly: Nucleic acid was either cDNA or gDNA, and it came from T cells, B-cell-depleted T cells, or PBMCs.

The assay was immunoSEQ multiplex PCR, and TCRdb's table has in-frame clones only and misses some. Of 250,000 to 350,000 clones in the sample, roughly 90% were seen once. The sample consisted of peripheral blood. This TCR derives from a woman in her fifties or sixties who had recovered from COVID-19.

CDR3 sequence (DNA): TGTGCCAGCAATCTACTAGCGGGAGTGGCAGATACGCAGTATTTT. Protein product: CASNLLAGVADTQYF. The genes are TRBV2 and TRBJ2-3; 11 bases align to TRBD2. The V gene's germline CDR1 is SNHLY and CDR2 FYNNEI. The CDR3 spans 15 residues. With V trimmed by 7 bases and J by 4 bases, 7 bases remained unmatched.